This T cell receptor (beta chain) derives from a study of T-cell memory formation after mild COVID-19. Study-wide results and limits: CD4/CD8 balance characterized clones contracting day 15 to 85, and CD4+ skew characterized later expanders.

The CDR3 spans 15 residues. Germline V lookup: CDR1 LGHNA, CDR2 YNFKEQ. The V end was cut by 0 bases, the J end by 10 bases, with 16 bases between. This clonotype came up a few times. The antigen remains undetermined. Employing constant-segment primers, 5'RACE generated TCR alpha and TCR beta cDNA libraries bearing sample barcodes and UMIs. TCRdb ran MiXCR on the 5' RACE reads and lists one entry per CDR3 protein. The profile covers 350,000 to 500,000 distinct CDR3 sequences, with about 20% appearing a single time and more than 8% taken by the ten largest. The origin of this receptor is an adult woman who had mild COVID-19 (a few samples of this study predate the infection). Cell type and time point are not known. The sequencing sample was made of PBMCs or a T cell subset sorted from them (not recorded which). The gene calls are TRBV4-2 and TRBJ2-1; D remains ambiguous. Here the CDR3 reads CASSQDRLPSGEQFF. CDR3 nucleotide sequence: TGTGCCAGCAGCCAAGATCGGTTACCTTCCGGAGAGCAGTTCTTC.